Listed below are T cell receptor beta chains from one sample, sequenced in a study of radiotherapy plus CTLA-4 blockade in lung cancer. Produced via immunoSEQ multiplex PCR; TCRdb's table is partial and in-frame only. The sample contains tens of thousands of clones, roughly 76% of which appear only once. The sequences come from peripheral blood, collected from a patient treated with radiotherapy plus ipilimumab. These receptors all come from a human donor with non-small cell lung cancer who had a complete response to radiotherapy plus ipilimumab. The CDR3 runs from the conserved cysteine through the conserved F or W. The D gene is left open where the match is weak. Not all rows give a size; the values are once, few, many and, for expanded clones, a class.

d_call | j_call | v_call | clone_size | cdr3_aa | cdr3_nt
- | TRBJ2-1 | TRBV7-8 | - | CASSLYGAAYNEQFF | TGTGCCAGCAGCTTATATGGGGCAGCCTACAATGAGCAGTTCTTC
TRBD1 | TRBJ1-5 | TRBV7-2 | - | CASSFRDRNQPQHF | TGTGCCAGCAGCTTTCGGGACAGGAATCAGCCCCAGCATTTT
TRBD1 | TRBJ1-4 | TRBV5-4 | - | CASSLQGYNEKLFF | TGTGCCAGCAGCTTACAGGGGTATAATGAAAAACTGTTTTTT
- | TRBJ2-7 | TRBV10-3 | - | CATRTESDYNEQYF | TGTGCCACCAGAACCGAGAGCGACTACAACGAGCAGTACTTC
- | TRBJ2-7 | TRBV2 | - | CASQAEGVSYEQYF | TGTGCCAGCCAGGCCGAGGGGGTTAGTTACGAGCAGTACTTC
TRBD1 | TRBJ1-2 | TRBV28 | - | CASSFQGAFGYTF | TGTGCCAGCAGTTTCCAGGGGGCGTTTGGCTACACCTTC
TRBD1 | TRBJ1-5 | TRBV2 | - | CASTGQDSNQPQHF | TGTGCCAGCACGGGACAGGATAGCAATCAGCCCCAGCATTTT
TRBD1 | TRBJ2-7 | TRBV7-2 | few | CASSPGQGFEQYF | TGTGCCAGCAGCCCCGGACAGGGTTTCGAGCAGTACTTC
- | TRBJ1-3 | TRBV13 | - | CASTPYSSGNTIYF | TGTGCCAGCACCCCTTACAGCTCTGGAAACACCATATATTTT
TRBD1 | TRBJ1-2 | TRBV6-5 | - | CASSSPREGARGYTF | TGTGCCAGCAGTTCCCCCCGGGAGGGGGCGCGGGGCTACACCTTC
- | TRBJ1-1 | TRBV18 | - | CASSAGRDTEAFF | TGTGCCAGCTCAGCCGGCCGGGACACTGAAGCTTTCTTT
- | TRBJ2-1 | TRBV15 | - | CATSTPRGIDEQFF | TGTGCCACCAGCACACCTCGGGGGATCGATGAGCAGTTCTTC
- | TRBJ1-2 | TRBV6-6 | - | CASSPQAVYGYTF | TGTGCCAGCAGTCCCCAGGCCGTATATGGCTACACCTTC
TRBD2 | TRBJ2-1 | TRBV19 | - | CASSMNLLAGVGNEQFF | TGTGCCAGTAGTATGAACCTGTTAGCGGGAGTAGGCAATGAGCAGTTCTTC
TRBD2 | TRBJ2-1 | TRBV9 | - | CASSVAGTSFNEQFF | TGTGCCAGCAGCGTAGCTGGGACTAGCTTCAATGAGCAGTTCTTC
TRBD1 | TRBJ2-4 | TRBV5-4 | - | CASSPTVGQGRNIQYF | TGTGCCAGCAGCCCAACCGTGGGACAGGGAAGGAACATTCAGTACTTC
- | TRBJ2-5 | TRBV7-2 | once | CASGPLQGWETQYF | TGTGCCAGCGGCCCTCTACAGGGTTGGGAGACCCAGTACTTC
TRBD1 | TRBJ1-1 | TRBV30 | - | CASQTGLLNTEAFF | TGTGCCAGCCAGACAGGGCTACTAAACACTGAAGCTTTCTTT
TRBD1 | TRBJ1-2 | TRBV6-5 | - | CASSRTGGGGYTF | TGTGCCAGCAGTCGGACAGGGGGCGGGGGCTACACCTTC
TRBD1 | TRBJ1-1 | TRBV25-1 | - | CASDRGWNTEAFF | TGTGCCAGTGACAGGGGATGGAACACTGAAGCTTTCTTT
- | TRBJ2-5 | TRBV5-5 | - | CASSGSGHLWDGTQYF | TGTGCCAGCAGCGGTTCGGGACACCTCTGGGATGGGACCCAGTACTTC
TRBD1 | TRBJ1-1 | TRBV5-6 | - | CASSGRGRTFF | TGTGCCAGCAGCGGCAGGGGGCGGACTTTCTTT
TRBD2 | TRBJ2-1 | TRBV5-1 | once | CASSLAVAGAYNEQFF | TGCGCCAGCAGCTTGGCGGTAGCGGGAGCCTACAATGAGCAGTTCTTC
TRBD1 | TRBJ1-1 | TRBV13 | - | CATQGLLQGDTEAFF | TGTGCCACCCAAGGGTTACTTCAGGGGGACACTGAAGCTTTCTTT
- | TRBJ1-1 | TRBV27 | - | CASSSFTGFSGTEAFF | TGTGCCAGCAGTTCCTTTACAGGGTTCTCGGGAACTGAAGCTTTCTTT
TRBD1 | TRBJ1-1 | TRBV7-9 | - | CASSAAGTAEVDTFF | TGTGCCAGCAGCGCCGCAGGGACAGCCGAAGTGGATACTTTCTTT
TRBD1 | TRBJ2-7 | TRBV6-1 | - | CASSGGTGGLHEQYF | TGTGCCAGCAGTGGAGGGACAGGGGGCTTGCACGAGCAGTACTTC
TRBD2 | TRBJ2-6 | TRBV19 | - | CASSGLAGGAGANVLTF | TGTGCCAGTTCAGGACTAGCGGGAGGCGCTGGGGCCAACGTCCTGACTTTC
- | TRBJ1-5 | TRBV30 | - | CAWSETGLNQPQHF | TGTGCCTGGAGTGAGACAGGCCTTAATCAGCCCCAGCATTTT
- | TRBJ2-7 | TRBV9 | - | CASSVETSPIAQYF | TGTGCCAGCAGCGTAGAAACTAGCCCAATCGCGCAGTACTTC
- | TRBJ2-7 | TRBV27 | few | CASSWGGRGAEQYF | TGTGCCAGCAGTTGGGGGGGCCGGGGGGCAGAGCAGTACTTC
TRBD1 | TRBJ2-7 | TRBV27 | - | CASSSGQGAIIYEQYF | TGTGCCAGCAGTTCCGGACAGGGGGCGATCATCTACGAGCAGTACTTC
TRBD1 | TRBJ2-6 | TRBV5-4 | - | CASSPGQALSGANVLTF | TGTGCCAGCAGCCCGGGACAGGCCCTCTCTGGGGCCAACGTCCTGACTTTC
- | TRBJ2-7 | TRBV19 | - | CASSMGSQGYEQYF | TGTGCCAGTAGTATGGGTTCCCAGGGTTACGAGCAGTACTTC
- | TRBJ1-2 | TRBV4-3 | - | CASSQDSQIPRDYGYTF | TGCGCCAGCAGCCAAGATAGCCAGATACCTCGTGACTATGGCTACACCTTC
TRBD1 | TRBJ1-6 | TRBV28 | - | CASSLDREGNSPLHF | TGTGCCAGCAGTTTAGACAGGGAAGGTAATTCACCCCTCCACTTT
- | TRBJ1-3 | TRBV20-1 | - | CSALGGNTIYF | TGCAGTGCTCTTGGCGGAAACACCATATATTTT
TRBD1 | TRBJ2-1 | TRBV19 | - | CASRGTESYNEQFF | TGTGCCAGCCGAGGGACAGAATCATACAATGAGCAGTTCTTC
- | TRBJ1-1 | TRBV6-6 | once | CASSRDWGGTETFF | TGTGCCAGCAGCCGGGACTGGGGAGGCACTGAAACTTTCTTT
- | TRBJ1-1 | TRBV7-2 | - | CASSLAWGVRRNTEAFF | TGTGCCAGCAGCTTAGCGTGGGGGGTCAGGCGGAACACTGAAGCTTTCTTT
TRBD1 | TRBJ2-1 | TRBV5-1 | - | CASSGQGVYNEQFF | TGCGCCAGCAGTGGACAGGGTGTGTACAATGAGCAGTTCTTC
- | TRBJ1-6 | TRBV6-5 | - | CASIRDYNSPLHF | TGTGCCAGCATTCGGGATTATAATTCACCCCTCCACTTT
TRBD1 | TRBJ1-1 | TRBV14 | - | CASSQVGQGDGYGAEAFF | TGTGCCAGCAGCCAAGTTGGACAGGGGGATGGATATGGGGCTGAAGCTTTCTTT
TRBD1 | TRBJ1-6 | TRBV28 | - | CASSLTAGGGNSPLHF | TGTGCCAGCAGTCTCACCGCAGGGGGCGGAAATTCACCCCTCCACTTT
- | TRBJ1-2 | TRBV7-8 | once | CASSLALSGSYGYTF | TGTGCCAGCAGCTTAGCGCTCTCCGGTTCCTATGGCTACACCTTC
TRBD1 | TRBJ2-3 | TRBV9 | - | CASSSNRGDTQYF | TGTGCCAGCAGTTCAAACAGGGGGGATACGCAGTATTTT
- | TRBJ2-1 | TRBV10-3 | once | CAISNNGQRSCNEQFF | TGTGCCATCAGTAACAACGGACAGCGCTCCTGCAATGAGCAGTTCTTC
- | TRBJ1-1 | TRBV7-9 | few | CASTSIRTEAFF | TGTGCCAGCACTAGTATCCGCACTGAAGCTTTCTTT
- | TRBJ2-2 | TRBV28 | - | CASSIQGRTGELFF | TGTGCCAGCAGTATACAGGGGAGGACCGGGGAGCTGTTTTTT
TRBD2 | TRBJ2-7 | TRBV7-2 | - | CASSHTGGGPYEQYF | TGTGCCAGCAGCCATACGGGGGGAGGGCCCTACGAGCAGTACTTC
- | TRBJ1-2 | TRBV18 | - | CASSPKGESYSGYGYTF | TGTGCCAGCTCACCAAAGGGGGAAAGCTATTCTGGCTATGGCTACACCTTC
- | TRBJ2-1 | TRBV5-4 | - | CASSQGARNEQFF | TGTGCCAGCAGCCAAGGGGCCCGGAATGAGCAGTTCTTC
- | TRBJ2-7 | TRBV18 | - | CASSVTTGTTYEQYF | TGTGCCAGCTCAGTCACTACAGGGACCACCTACGAGCAGTACTTC